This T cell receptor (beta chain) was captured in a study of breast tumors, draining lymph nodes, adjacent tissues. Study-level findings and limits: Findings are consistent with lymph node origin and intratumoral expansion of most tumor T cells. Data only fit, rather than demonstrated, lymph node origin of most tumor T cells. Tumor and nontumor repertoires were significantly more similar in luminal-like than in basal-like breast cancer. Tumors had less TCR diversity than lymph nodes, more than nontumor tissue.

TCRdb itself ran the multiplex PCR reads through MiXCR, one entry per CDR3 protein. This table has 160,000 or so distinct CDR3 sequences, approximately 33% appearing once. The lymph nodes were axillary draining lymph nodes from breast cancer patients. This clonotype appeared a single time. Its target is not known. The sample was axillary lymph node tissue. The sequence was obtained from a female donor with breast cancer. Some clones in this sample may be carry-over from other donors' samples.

The CDR3 bases are TGCAGTGCTAAGGGACTACCAGACTACGAGCAGTACTTC. Translating it yields CSAKGLPDYEQYF. V gene TRBV20-1 combines with J gene TRBJ2-7, with TRBD2 matching over 7 bases. Germline trimming cut 4 bases from V and 3 bases from J; bases unmatched to any gene: 6. The CDR3 spans 13 residues. Germline loops: CDR1 DFQATT, CDR2 SNEGSKA (reference sequence).